This entry describes one T cell receptor (beta chain). No cognate antigen has been identified for it. A much more abundant neighbour one base away suggests this may be a read error. These data come from a study of breast tumors, draining lymph nodes, adjacent tissues (dated by TCRdb to about 2016). Study-level background: TCR beta repertoires were compared across tumor, adjacent nontumor tissue and axillary lymph nodes obtained from breast cancer patients. In human breast cancer, the study set out to evaluate how tumor, surrounding tissue and draining lymph node repertoires relate to one another and whether T cells may move between these sites.

Reading from cysteine to phenylalanine, the CDR3 counts 12 amino acids. Left in the record is the CDR3 DNA by itself, 36 bases read in frame from the first base. The germline V gene (reference sequence) specifies GTSNPN as CDR1 and SVGIG as CDR2. V and J lose 5 bases and 1 base, and a span of 8 bases separates them. The axillary draining lymph nodes of breast cancer patients were the source of the lymph node samples. Study-level results and caveats: Rather than being directly demonstrated, the conclusion that tumor T cells originate in lymph nodes was presented as consistent with a hypothesis. The data were considered consistent with the idea that most tumor T cells come from the lymph node and then expand in tumor tissue. The similarity between tumor and nontumor tissue repertoires was significantly greater in luminal-like breast cancer than in basal-like breast cancer. Tumor T-cell repertoires showed less diversity than lymph node repertoires and more diversity than nontumor tissue repertoires, and tumor T-cell repertoires showed preferential V and J gene usage.

The data were produced on an Illumina HiSeq 2000. TCR beta chain libraries were generated by multiplex PCR amplification. The amplified TCR beta chain products were analyzed by high-throughput sequencing. In-frame beta chains were kept once TCRdb had trimmed the public reads at Q25 with fastp and called clones with MiXCR. Duplicate CDR3 protein sequences are folded into a single record with the most common DNA and genes. The sample includes over 70,000 distinct CDR3 sequences, with roughly 29% observed a single time. The ten largest clones add up to roughly 8.1% of the sample. The source of this sequence is a female donor with breast cancer. Some clones in this sample may be carry-over from other donors' samples. Input material: axillary lymph node tissue. Rearrangement joined TRBV30 to TRBJ1-1, with the D gene call left open. In nucleotides, the sequence is TGTGCCTGGGGTTGGGGGAACACTGAAGCTTTCTTT. Translation gives CAWGWGNTEAFF.